The 3 T cell receptor beta chains listed next were all sequenced from one sample in a study of T cells in localized non-small cell lung cancer. Assay: immunoSEQ multiplex PCR; the TCRdb copy retains only in-frame clones and omits some. This sample has under 150,000 clones, with roughly nine tenths found just once. Specimen: peripheral blood, collected before any cancer treatment. These receptors originate from a female donor over 55 with stage I lung adenocarcinoma.

The chain employs TRBV7-3 and TRBJ2-3; the match to TRBD2 covers 8 bases. This CDR3 spans 17 amino acids. J lost 3 bases, V lost 2 bases, and 10 bases had no gene match. Germline V gene lookup returns CDR1 SGHTA and CDR2 FQGTGA. The CDR3 spells CASSLGFVASGTDTQYF. CDR3 in DNA: TGTGCCAGCAGCTTAGGGTTTGTGGCTAGCGGGACAGATACGCAGTATTTT.

The chain has TRBV30 and TRBJ1-5, with D possibly being TRBD1 (5 bases). Looked up from germline, CDR1 is GTSNPN and CDR2 is SVGIG (reference sequence). V was clipped by 2 bases and J by 7 bases, with 12 bases between them. The CDR3 runs to 13 residues. The CDR3, as DNA: TGTGCCTGGAGTCCAGGGATTGGACAGCCCCAGCATTTT. It yields the protein CAWSPGIGQPQHF.

The chain joins TRBV10-1 to TRBJ2-5, with 8 bases that match TRBD2. Germline V gives CDR1 WNHNN, CDR2 SYGVQD (reference sequence). J was trimmed by 2 bases and V by 2 bases; bases with no gene match: 4. CDR3 size: 15 residues. The CDR3 loop is CASSETLAEQETQYF. The CDR3 nucleotides are TGCGCCAGCAGTGAGACACTAGCGGAGCAAGAGACCCAGTACTTC.